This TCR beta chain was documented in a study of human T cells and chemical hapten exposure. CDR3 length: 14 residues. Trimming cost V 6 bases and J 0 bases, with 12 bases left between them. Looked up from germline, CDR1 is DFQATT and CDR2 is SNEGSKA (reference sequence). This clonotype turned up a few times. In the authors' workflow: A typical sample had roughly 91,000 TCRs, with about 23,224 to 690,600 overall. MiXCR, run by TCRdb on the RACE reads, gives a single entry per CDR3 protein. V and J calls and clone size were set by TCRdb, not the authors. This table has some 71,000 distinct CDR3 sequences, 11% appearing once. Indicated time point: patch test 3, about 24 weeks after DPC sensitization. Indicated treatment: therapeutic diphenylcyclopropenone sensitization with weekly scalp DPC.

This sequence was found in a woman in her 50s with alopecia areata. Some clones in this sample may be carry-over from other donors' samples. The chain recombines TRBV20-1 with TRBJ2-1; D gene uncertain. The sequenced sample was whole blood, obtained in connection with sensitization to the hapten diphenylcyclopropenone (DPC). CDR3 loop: CSALGASSYNEQFF. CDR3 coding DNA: TGCAGTGCCTTGGGTGCAAGCTCCTACAATGAGCAGTTCTTC.